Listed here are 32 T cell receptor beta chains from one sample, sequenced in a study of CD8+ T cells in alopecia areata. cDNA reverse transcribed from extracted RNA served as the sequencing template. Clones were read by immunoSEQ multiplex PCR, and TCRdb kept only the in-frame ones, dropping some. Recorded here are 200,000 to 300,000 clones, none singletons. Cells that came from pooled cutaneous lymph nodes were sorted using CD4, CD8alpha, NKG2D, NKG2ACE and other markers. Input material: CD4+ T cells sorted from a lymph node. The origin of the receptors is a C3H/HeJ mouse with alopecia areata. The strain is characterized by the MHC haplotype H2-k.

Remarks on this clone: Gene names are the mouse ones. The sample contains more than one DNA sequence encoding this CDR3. CDR3 sequence: CASRGLGGSAETLYF. The sequenced CDR3 bases are TGTGCCAGCAGGGGACTGGGGGGGAGTGCAGAA. The chain joins TRBV19 to TRBJ2-3, with TRBD2 matching over 13 bases. The CDR3 goes on 4 residues after the read ends, and that part is filled in from the germline J gene. Unmatched junction bases numbered 0, after V lost 5 bases and J lost 0 bases. The CDR3 spans 15 residues. Germline V lookup: CDR1 FNHDT, CDR2 SITEND (reference sequence).

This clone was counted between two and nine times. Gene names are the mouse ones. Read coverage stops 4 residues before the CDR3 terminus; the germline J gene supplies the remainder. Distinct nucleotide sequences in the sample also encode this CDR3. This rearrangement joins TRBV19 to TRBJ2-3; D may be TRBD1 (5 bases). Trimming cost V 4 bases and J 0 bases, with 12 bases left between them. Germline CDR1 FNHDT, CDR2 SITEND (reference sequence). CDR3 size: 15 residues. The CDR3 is CASSPDRSSAETLYF. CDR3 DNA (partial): TGTGCCAGCAGTCCTGACAGATCTAGTGCAGAA. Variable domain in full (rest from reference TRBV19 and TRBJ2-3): GGIITQTPKFLIGQEGQKLTLKCQQNFNHDTMYWYRQDSGKGLRLIYYSITENDLQKGDLSEGYDASREKKSSFSLTVTSAQKNEMAVFLCASSPDRSSAETLYFGSGTRLTVL.

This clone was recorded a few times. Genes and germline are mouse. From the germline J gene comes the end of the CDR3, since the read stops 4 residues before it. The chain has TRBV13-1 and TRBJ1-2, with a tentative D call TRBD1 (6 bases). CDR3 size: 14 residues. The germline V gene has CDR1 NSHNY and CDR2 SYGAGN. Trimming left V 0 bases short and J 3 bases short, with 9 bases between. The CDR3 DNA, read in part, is TGTGCCAGCAGTGATGAGGCAGGGGACTCC. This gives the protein CASSDEAGDS. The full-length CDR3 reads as CASSDEAGDSDYTF.

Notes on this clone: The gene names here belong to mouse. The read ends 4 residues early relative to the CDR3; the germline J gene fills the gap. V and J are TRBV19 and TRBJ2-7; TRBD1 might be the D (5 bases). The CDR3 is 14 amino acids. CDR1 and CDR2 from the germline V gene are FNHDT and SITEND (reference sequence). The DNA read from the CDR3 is TGTGCCAGCAGTATAGATCCAGGGCGTTAT. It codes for CASSIDPGRY. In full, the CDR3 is CASSIDPGRYEQYF. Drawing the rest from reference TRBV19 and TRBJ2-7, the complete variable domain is GGIITQTPKFLIGQEGQKLTLKCQQNFNHDTMYWYRQDSGKGLRLIYYSITENDLQKGDLSEGYDASREKKSSFSLTVTSAQKNEMAVFLCASSIDPGRYEQYFGPGTRLTVL.

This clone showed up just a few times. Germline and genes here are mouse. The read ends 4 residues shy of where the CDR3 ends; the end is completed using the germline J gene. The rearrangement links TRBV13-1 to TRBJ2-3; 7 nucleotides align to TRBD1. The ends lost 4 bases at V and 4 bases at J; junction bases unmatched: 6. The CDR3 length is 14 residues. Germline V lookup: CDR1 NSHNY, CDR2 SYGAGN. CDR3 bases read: TGTGCCAGCAGTCACCGACAGGGAACAGAA. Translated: CASSHRQGTE. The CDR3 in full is CASSHRQGTETLYF.

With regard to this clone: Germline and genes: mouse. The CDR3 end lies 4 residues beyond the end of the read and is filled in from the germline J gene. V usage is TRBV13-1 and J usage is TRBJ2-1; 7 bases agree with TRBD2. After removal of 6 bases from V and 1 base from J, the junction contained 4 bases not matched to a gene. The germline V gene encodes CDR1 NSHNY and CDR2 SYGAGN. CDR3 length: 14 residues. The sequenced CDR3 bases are TGTGCCAGCATCCCTGGGGGAAACTATGCT. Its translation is CASIPGGNYA. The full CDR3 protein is CASIPGGNYAEQFF.

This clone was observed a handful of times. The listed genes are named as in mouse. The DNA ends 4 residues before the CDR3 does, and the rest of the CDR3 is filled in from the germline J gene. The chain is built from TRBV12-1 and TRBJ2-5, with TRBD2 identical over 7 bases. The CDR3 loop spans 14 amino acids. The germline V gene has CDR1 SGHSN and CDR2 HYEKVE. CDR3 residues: CASSLQLGIDTQYF. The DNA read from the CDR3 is TGTGCCAGCTCTCTCCAACTGGGGATAGAC. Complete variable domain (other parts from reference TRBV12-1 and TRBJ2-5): DSGVVQSPRHIIKEKGGRSVLTCIPISGHSNVVWYQQTLGKELKFLIQHYEKVERDKGFLPSRFSVQQFDDYHSEMNMSALELEDSAMYFCASSLQLGIDTQYFGPGTRLLVL.

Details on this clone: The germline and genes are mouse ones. The DNA read from the CDR3 is TGTGCCAGCAGCCGGACTGGGGTCTAT. Protein: CASSRTGVY. The CDR3 as a whole reads CASSRTGVYEQYF. This sequence joins TRBV19 and TRBJ2-7; 9 nucleotides align to TRBD2. The missing CDR3 end, 4 residues past where the read stops, is filled in from the germline J gene. J was trimmed by 3 bases and V by 5 bases; bases with no gene match: 3. Germline values: CDR1 FNHDT, CDR2 SITEND (reference sequence). The CDR3 is made up of 13 amino acids.

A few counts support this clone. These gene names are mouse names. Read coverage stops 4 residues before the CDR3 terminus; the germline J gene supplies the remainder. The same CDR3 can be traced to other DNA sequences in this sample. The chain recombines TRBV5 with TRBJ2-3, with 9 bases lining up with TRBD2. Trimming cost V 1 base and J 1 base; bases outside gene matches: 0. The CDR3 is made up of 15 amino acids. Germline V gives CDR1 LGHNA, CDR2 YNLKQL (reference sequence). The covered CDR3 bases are TGTGCCAGCAGCCAAGCTGGGGGGGGTGCAGAA. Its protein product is CASSQAGGGAE. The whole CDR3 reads CASSQAGGGAETLYF.

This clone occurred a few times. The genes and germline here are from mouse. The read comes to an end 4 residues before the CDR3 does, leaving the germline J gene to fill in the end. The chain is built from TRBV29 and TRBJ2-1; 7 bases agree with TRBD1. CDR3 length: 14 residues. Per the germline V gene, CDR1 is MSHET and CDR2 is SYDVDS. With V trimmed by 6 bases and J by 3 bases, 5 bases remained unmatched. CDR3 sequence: CASSPGQLYAEQFF. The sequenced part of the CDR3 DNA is TGTGCTAGCAGCCCGGGACAGCTCTATGCT. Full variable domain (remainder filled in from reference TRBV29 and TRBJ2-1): DMKVTQMPRYLIKRMGENVLLECGQDMSHETMYWYRQDPGLGLQLIYISYDVDSNSEGDIPKGYRVSRKKREHFSLILDSAKTNQTSVYFCASSPGQLYAEQFFGPGTRLTVL.

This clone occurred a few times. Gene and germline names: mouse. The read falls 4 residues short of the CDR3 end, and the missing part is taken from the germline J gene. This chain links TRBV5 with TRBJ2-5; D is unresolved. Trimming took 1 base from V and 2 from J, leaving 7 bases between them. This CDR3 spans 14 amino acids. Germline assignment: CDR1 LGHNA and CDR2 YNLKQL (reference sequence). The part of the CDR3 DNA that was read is TGTGCCAGCAGCCAAGTCCAGATCCAAGAC. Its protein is CASSQVQIQD. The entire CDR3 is CASSQVQIQDTQYF.

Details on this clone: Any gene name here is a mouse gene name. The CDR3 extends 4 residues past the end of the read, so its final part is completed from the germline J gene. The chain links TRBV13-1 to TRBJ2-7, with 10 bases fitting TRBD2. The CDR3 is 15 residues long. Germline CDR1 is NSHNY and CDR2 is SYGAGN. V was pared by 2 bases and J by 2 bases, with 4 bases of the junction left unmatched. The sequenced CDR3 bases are TGTGCCAGCAGTGAGGCCGGGACTGGGGCCTAT. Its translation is CASSEAGTGAY. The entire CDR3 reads CASSEAGTGAYEQYF.

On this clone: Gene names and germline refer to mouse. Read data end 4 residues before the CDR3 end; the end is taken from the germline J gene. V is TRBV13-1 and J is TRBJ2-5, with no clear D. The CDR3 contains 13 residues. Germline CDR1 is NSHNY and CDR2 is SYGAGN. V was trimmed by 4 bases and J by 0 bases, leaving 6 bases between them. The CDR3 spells CASSQLNQDTQYF. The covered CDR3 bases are TGTGCCAGCAGTCAGCTTAACCAAGAC.

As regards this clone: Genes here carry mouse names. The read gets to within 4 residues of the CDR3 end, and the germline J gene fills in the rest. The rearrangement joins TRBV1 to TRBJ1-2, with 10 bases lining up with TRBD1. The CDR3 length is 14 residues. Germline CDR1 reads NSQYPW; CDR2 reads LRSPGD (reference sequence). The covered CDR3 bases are TGCACCTGCAGTTCCGGGACAGGGGTCACC. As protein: CTCSSGTGVT. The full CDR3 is CTCSSGTGVTDYTF. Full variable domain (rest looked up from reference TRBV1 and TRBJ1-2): VTLLEQNPRWRLVPRGQAVNLRCILKNSQYPWMSWYQQDLQKQLQWLFTLRSPGDKEVKSLPGADYLATRVTDTELRLQVANMSQGRTLYCTCSSGTGVTDYTFGSGTRLLVI.

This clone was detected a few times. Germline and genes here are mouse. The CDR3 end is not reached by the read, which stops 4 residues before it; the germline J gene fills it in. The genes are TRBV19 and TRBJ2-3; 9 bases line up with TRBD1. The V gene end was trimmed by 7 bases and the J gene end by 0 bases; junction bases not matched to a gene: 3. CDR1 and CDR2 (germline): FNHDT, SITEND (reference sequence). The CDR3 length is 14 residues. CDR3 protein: CASGGQGSAETLYF. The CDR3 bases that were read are TGTGCCAGCGGGGGACAGGGCAGTGCAGAA.

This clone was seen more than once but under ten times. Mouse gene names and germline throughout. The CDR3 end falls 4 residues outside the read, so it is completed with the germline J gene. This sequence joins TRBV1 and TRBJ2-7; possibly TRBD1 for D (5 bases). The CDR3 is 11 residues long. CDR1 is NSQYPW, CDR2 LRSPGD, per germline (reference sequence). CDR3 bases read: TGCACCTGCAGAGTCAGGGAT. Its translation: CTCRVRD. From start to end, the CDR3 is CTCRVRDEQYF.

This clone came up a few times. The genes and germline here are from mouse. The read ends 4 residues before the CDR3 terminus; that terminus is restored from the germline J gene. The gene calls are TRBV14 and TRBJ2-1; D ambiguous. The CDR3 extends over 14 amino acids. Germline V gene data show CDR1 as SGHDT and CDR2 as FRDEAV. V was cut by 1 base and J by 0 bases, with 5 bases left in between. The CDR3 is CASSFSPNYAEQFF. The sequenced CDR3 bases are TGTGCCAGCAGTTTCAGTCCTAACTATGCT.

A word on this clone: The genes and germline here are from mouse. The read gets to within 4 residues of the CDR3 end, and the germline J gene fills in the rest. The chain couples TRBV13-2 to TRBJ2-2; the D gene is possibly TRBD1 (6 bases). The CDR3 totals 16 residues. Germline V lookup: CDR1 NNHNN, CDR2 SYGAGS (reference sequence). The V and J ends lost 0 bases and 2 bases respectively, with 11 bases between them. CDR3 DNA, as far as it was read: TGTGCCAGCGGTGATGTCAGGGGAGGGAACACCGGG. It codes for CASGDVRGGNTG. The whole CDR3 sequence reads CASGDVRGGNTGQLYF.

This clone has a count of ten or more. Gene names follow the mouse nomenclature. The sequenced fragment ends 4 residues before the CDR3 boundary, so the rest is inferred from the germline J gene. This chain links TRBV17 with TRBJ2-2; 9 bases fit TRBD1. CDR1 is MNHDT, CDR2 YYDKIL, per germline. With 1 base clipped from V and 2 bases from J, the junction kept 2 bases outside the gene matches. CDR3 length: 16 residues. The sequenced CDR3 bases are TGTGCTAGCAGTAGAGCCGGGACAGGGAACACCGGG. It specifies CASSRAGTGNTG. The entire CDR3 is CASSRAGTGNTGQLYF.

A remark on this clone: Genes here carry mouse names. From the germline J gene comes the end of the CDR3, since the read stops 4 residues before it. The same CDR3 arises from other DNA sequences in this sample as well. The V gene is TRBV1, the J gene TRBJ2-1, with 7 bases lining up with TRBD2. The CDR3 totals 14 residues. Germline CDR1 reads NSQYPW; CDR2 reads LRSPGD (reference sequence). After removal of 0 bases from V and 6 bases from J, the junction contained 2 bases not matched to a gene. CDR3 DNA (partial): TGCACCTGCAGTGCAGACTGGGGGAGTGCT. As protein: CTCSADWGSA. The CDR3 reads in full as CTCSADWGSAEQFF.

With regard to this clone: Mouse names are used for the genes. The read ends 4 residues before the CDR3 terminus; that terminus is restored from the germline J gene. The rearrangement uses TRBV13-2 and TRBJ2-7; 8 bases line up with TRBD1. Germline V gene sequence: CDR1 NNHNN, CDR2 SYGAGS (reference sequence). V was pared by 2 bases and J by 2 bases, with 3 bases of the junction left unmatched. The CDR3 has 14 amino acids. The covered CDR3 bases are TGTGCCAGCGGTGACCGGACAGGGACCTAT. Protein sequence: CASGDRTGTY. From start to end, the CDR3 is CASGDRTGTYEQYF.

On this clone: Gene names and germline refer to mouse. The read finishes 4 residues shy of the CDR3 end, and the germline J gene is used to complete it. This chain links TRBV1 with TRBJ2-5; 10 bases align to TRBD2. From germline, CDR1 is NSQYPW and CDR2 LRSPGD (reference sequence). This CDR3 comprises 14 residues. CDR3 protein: CTCSATGGMDTQYF. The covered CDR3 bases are TGCACCTGCAGTGCGACTGGGGGGATGGAC. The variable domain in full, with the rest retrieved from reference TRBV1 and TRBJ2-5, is VTLLEQNPRWRLVPRGQAVNLRCILKNSQYPWMSWYQQDLQKQLQWLFTLRSPGDKEVKSLPGADYLATRVTDTELRLQVANMSQGRTLYCTCSATGGMDTQYFGPGTRLLVL.

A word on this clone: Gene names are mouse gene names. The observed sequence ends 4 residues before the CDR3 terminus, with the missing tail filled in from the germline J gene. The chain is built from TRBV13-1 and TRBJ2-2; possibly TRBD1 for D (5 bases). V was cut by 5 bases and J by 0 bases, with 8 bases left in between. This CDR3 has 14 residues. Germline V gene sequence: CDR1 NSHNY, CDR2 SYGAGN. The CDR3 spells CASSPGSNTGQLYF. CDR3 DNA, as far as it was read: TGTGCCAGCAGCCCAGGGTCAAACACCGGG.

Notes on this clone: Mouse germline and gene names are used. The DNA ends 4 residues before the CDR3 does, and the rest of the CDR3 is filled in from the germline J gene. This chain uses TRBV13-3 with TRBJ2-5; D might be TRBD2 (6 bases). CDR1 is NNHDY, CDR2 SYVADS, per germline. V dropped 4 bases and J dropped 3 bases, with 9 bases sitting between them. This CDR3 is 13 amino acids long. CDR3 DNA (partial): TGTGCCAGCAGTCACTGGGTTCAAGAC. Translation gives CASSHWVQD. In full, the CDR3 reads CASSHWVQDTQYF.

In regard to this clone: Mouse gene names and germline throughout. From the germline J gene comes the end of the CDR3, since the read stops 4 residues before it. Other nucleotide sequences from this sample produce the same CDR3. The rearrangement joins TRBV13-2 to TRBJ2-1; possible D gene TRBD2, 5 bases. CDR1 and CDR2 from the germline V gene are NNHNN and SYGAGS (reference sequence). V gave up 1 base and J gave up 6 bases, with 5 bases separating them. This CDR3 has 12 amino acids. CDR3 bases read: TGTGCCAGCGGTGATCTGGGTGCT. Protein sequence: CASGDLGA. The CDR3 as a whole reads CASGDLGAEQFF.

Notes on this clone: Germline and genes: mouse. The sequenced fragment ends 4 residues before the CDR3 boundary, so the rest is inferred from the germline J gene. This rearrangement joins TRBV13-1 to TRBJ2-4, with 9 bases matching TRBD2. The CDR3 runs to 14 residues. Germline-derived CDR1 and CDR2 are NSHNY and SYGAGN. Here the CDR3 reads CASSARLGENTLYF. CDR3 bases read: TGTGCCAGCAGTGCCCGACTGGGGGAAAAC.

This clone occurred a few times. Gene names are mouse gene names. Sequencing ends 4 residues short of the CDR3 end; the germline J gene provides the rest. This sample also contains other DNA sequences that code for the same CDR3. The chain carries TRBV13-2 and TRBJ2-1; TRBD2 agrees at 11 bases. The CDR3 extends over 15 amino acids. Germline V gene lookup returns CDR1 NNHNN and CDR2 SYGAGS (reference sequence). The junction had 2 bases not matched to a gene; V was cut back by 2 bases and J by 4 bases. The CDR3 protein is CASGERDWGYAEQFF. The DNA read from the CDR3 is TGTGCCAGCGGTGAGCGGGACTGGGGGTATGCT.

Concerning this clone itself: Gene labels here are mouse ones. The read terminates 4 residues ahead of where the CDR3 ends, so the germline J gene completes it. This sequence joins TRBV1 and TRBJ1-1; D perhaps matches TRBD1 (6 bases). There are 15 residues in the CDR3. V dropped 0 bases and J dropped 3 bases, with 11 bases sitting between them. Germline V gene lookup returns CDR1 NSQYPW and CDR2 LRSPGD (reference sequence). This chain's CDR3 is CTCSADGGRDTEVFF. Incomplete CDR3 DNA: TGCACCTGCAGTGCAGATGGGGGGCGAGACACA.

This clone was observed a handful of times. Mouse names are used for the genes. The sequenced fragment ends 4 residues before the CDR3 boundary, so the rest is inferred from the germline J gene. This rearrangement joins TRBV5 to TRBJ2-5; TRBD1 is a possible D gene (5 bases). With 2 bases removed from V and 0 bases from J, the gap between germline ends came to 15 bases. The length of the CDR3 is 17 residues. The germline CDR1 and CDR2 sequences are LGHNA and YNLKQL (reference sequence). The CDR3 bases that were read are TGTGCCAGCAGCCAACAGACCAGGGCGGGGAACCAAGAC. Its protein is CASSQQTRAGNQD. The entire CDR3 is CASSQQTRAGNQDTQYF.

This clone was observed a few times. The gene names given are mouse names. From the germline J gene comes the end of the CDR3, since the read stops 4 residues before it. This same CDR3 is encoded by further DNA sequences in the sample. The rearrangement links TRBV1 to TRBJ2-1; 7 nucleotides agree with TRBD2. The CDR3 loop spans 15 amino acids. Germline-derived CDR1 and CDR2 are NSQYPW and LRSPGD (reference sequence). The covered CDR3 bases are TGCACCTGCAGTGCAGATGTTGGGGGGAGGGCT. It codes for CTCSADVGGRA. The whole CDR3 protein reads CTCSADVGGRAEQFF. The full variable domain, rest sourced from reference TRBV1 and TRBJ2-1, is VTLLEQNPRWRLVPRGQAVNLRCILKNSQYPWMSWYQQDLQKQLQWLFTLRSPGDKEVKSLPGADYLATRVTDTELRLQVANMSQGRTLYCTCSADVGGRAEQFFGPGTRLTVL.

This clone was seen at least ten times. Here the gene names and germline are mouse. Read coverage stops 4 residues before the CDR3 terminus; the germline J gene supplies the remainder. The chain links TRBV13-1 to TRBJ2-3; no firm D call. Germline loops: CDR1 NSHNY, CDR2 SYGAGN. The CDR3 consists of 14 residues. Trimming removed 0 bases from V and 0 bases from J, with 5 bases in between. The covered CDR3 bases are TGTGCCAGCAGTGATGACAGTAGTGCAGAA. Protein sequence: CASSDDSSAE. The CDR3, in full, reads CASSDDSSAETLYF.

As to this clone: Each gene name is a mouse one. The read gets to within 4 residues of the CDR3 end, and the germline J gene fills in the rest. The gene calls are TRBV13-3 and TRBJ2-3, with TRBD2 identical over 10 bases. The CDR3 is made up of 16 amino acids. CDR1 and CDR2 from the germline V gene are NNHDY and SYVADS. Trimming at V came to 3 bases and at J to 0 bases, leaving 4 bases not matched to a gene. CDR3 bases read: TGTGCCAGCAGTGGGACTGGGGGTACTAGTGCAGAA. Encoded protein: CASSGTGGTSAE. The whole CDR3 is CASSGTGGTSAETLYF.